One sample yielded the 20 T cell receptor beta chains listed below, sequenced in a study of spatial heterogeneity in lung cancer. TCRdb reprocessed the 5' RACE reads with MiXCR, giving one entry per CDR3 protein. The repertoire consists of about 94,000 distinct CDR3 sequences, with just under 20% occurring once and the leading ten covering 21%. Time point in this sample: blood at routine non-recurrence follow-up after resection. Specimen: PBMCs, collected at follow-up. These receptors all come from a male donor with early-stage non-small cell lung cancer.

This clonotype appeared a few times. The rearrangement joins TRBV4-1 to TRBJ2-7; D is ambiguous. This CDR3 contains 16 residues. The germline V and J ends were trimmed by 0 bases and 1 base, with 13 bases remaining between them. Looked up from germline, CDR1 is MGHRA and CDR2 is YSYEKL. This chain's CDR3 is CASSQEVQVKSYEQYF. The CDR3 region has the DNA TGCGCCAGCAGCCAAGAAGTGCAGGTTAAATCCTACGAGCAGTACTTC.

This clonotype occurred many times. V and J are TRBV20-1 and TRBJ2-1, with TRBD1 matching 8 bases. The CDR3 runs to 16 residues. V shed 5 bases, J shed 0 bases, and the junction held 9 bases outside the gene matches. CDR1 DFQATT and CDR2 SNEGSKA come from the germline V gene (reference sequence). This chain's CDR3 is CSAPTRQGSSYNEQFF. The CDR3 bases are TGCAGTGCTCCTACCCGACAGGGGAGCTCCTACAATGAGCAGTTCTTC.

This clonotype was observed a handful of times. V and J are TRBV2 and TRBJ1-5; 7 bases map to TRBD1. This CDR3 comprises 13 residues. CDR1 is SNHLY, CDR2 FYNNEI, per germline. V shed 4 bases, J shed 7 bases, and the junction held 4 bases outside the gene matches. CDR3 DNA sequence: TGTGCCAGCAGTGGGACAGGAGGACAGCCCCAGCATTTT. Translation gives CASSGTGGQPQHF.

The chain has TRBV5-1 and TRBJ2-7; D gene uncertain. The CDR3 is 14 amino acids. Trimming cost V 2 bases and J 5 bases, with 14 bases left between them. Germline V CDR1 and CDR2: SGHRS, YFSETQ. This CDR3 is CASSLNRGGHEQYF. The DNA of the CDR3 is TGCGCCAGCAGCTTAAATCGCGGCGGCCACGAGCAGTACTTC.

This clonotype came up many times. The V and J genes are TRBV15 and TRBJ2-6, with D unclear. The CDR3 is made up of 15 amino acids. CDR1 is LNHNV and CDR2 is YYDKDF in the germline V gene (reference sequence). V was trimmed by 4 bases and J by 4 bases, leaving 11 bases between them. CDR3 nucleotide sequence: TGTGCCACCAGCACATTAGCACCCGGGGCCAACGTCCTGACTTTC. Protein product: CATSTLAPGANVLTF.

This chain joins TRBV12-3 or TRBV12-4 and TRBJ2-2; D possibly matches TRBD1 or TRBD2 (6 bases each). The CDR3 is made up of 15 amino acids. Trimming removed 6 bases at V and 5 bases at J, with 16 bases between. The CDR3 region is CASRVLGGATGELFF. CDR3 DNA sequence: TGTGCCAGCAGGGTACTGGGGGGCGCAACCGGGGAGCTGTTTTTT.

The CDR3 nucleotides are TGTGCCAGCAGCCAAGCCGGGACGAGGGAGCAGTACTTC. Translating gives CASSQAGTREQYF. The V call is TRBV3-1, the J call TRBJ2-7, with D possibly called TRBD1 or TRBD2 (5 bases each). CDR3 length: 13 residues. From germline, CDR1 is LGHDT and CDR2 YNNKEL (reference sequence). V lost 1 base and J lost 7, with 11 bases in between.

In its sample, this clonotype was seen many times. The chain couples TRBV2 to TRBJ1-5, with TRBD1 matching 7 bases. Germline V gene sequence: CDR1 SNHLY, CDR2 FYNNEI. The CDR3 spans 13 residues. J lost 5 bases, V lost 6 bases, and 4 bases had no gene match. CDR3 coding DNA: TGTGCCAGCAGCTCTGACAGGGATCAGCCCCAGCATTTT. Protein: CASSSDRDQPQHF. The whole variable domain, remainder taken from reference TRBV2 and TRBJ1-5, is EPEVTQTPSHQVTQMGQEVILRCVPISNHLYFYWYRQILGQKVEFLVSFYNNEISEKSEIFDDQFSVERPDGSNFTLKIRSTKLEDSAMYFCASSSDRDQPQHFGDGTRLSIL.

This clonotype was observed a few times. V is TRBV29-1 and J is TRBJ2-1, with 7 bases lining up with TRBD1. Per germline, CDR1 SQVTM and CDR2 ANQGSEA. This CDR3 spans 15 amino acids. The V and J ends lost 2 bases and 4 bases, in that order; junction bases with no gene match: 8. This chain's CDR3 is CSVEKLQGLYNEQFF. The CDR3 region has the DNA TGCAGCGTTGAAAAATTACAGGGGCTTTACAATGAGCAGTTCTTC.

The V call is TRBV6-5, the J call TRBJ2-1; a possible D gene is TRBD2 (6 bases). The CDR3 is 15 residues long. The V end lost 6 bases, the J end lost 0 bases, and 12 bases lay between the germline ends. Germline V lookup: CDR1 MNHEY, CDR2 SVGAGI. The CDR3 protein is CASRRDFSSYNEQFF. The CDR3 bases are TGTGCCAGCAGAAGGGACTTCAGCTCCTACAATGAGCAGTTCTTC.

This clonotype was detected a few times. V gene TRBV30 combines with J gene TRBJ1-6; 9 bases line up with TRBD1. This CDR3 contains 15 residues. Germline CDR1 is GTSNPN and CDR2 is SVGIG (reference sequence). After removal of 4 bases from V and 9 bases from J, the junction contained 10 bases not matched to a gene. Here the CDR3 reads CAWTHPGQGRSPLHF. The CDR3, as DNA: TGTGCCTGGACCCACCCGGGACAGGGACGTTCACCCCTCCACTTT.

The chain employs TRBV5-1 and TRBJ1-3, with 10 bases lining up with TRBD1. The CDR3 has 16 residues. Trimming took 4 bases from V and 0 from J; bases not matched to a gene: 4. CDR1 SGHRS and CDR2 YFSETQ come from the germline V gene. The CDR3 reads CASSTTGGYSGNTIYF. DNA of the CDR3: TGCGCCAGCAGCACGACAGGGGGCTACTCTGGAAACACCATATATTTT.

This chain links TRBV12-3 or TRBV12-4 with TRBJ2-3; D gene ambiguous. The CDR3 totals 11 residues. V dropped 2 bases and J dropped 6 bases, with 3 bases sitting between them. The CDR3 region has the DNA TGTGCCAGCAGTTTATATGATACGCAGTATTTT. Protein sequence: CASSLYDTQYF.

The V gene is TRBV5-4, the J gene TRBJ2-3, with 9 bases matching TRBD2. Germline V gene lookup returns CDR1 SGHNT and CDR2 YYREEE (reference sequence). The CDR3 length is 18 residues. The ends lost 2 bases at V and 0 bases at J; junction bases unmatched: 10. The CDR3, as DNA: TGTGCCAGCAGCTTAAGTTTCCTAGCGGGGTCTAGCACAGATACGCAGTATTTT. It translates to CASSLSFLAGSSTDTQYF.

This clonotype showed up just a few times. Sequence at one end of the junction differs from germline and may be a read error. This chain uses TRBV3-1 with TRBJ1-6, with 9 bases fitting TRBD1. This CDR3 contains 14 residues. Germline values: CDR1 LGHDT, CDR2 YNNKEL (reference sequence). The CDR3 is CASRQDRGNSPLHF. The CDR3 nucleotides are TGTGCCAGCAGGCAAGACAGGGGGAATTCACCCCTCCACTTT.

This clonotype was seen more than once but under ten times. The gene calls are TRBV7-9 and TRBJ2-1, with 11 positions matching TRBD1. Germline V lookup: CDR1 SEHNR, CDR2 FQNEAQ (reference sequence). The CDR3 totals 18 residues. The V gene end was trimmed by 5 bases and the J gene end by 1 base; junction bases not matched to a gene: 10. DNA of the CDR3: TGTGCCAGCAGCGCCCTCCGGGGACAGGGGGAGTCCTACAATGAGCAGTTCTTC. This gives the protein CASSALRGQGESYNEQFF.

The chain joins TRBV29-1 to TRBJ1-1; D call uncertain. CDR3 length: 14 residues. V lost 6 bases and J 1 base, leaving 15 bases between the germline ends. The germline gives CDR1 SQVTM, CDR2 ANQGSEA. The chain's CDR3 is CSVHPDTRNTEAFF. As DNA, the CDR3 is TGCAGCGTACACCCTGACACCAGGAACACTGAAGCTTTCTTT.

This clonotype came up many times. The chain uses TRBV7-8 and TRBJ1-5, with 9 positions matching TRBD1. This CDR3 spans 15 amino acids. J gave up 4 bases and V 5 bases, and 6 bases lay outside the gene matches. CDR1 SGHVS and CDR2 FQNEAQ come from the germline V gene. In DNA, the CDR3 is TGTGCCAGCAGCGGATTGGGACAGGGAAATCAGCCCCAGCATTTT. It codes for CASSGLGQGNQPQHF.

This clonotype was seen more than once but under ten times. The chain couples TRBV12-3 or TRBV12-4 to TRBJ2-7; 8 bases match TRBD1. Germline trimming cut 7 bases from V and 0 bases from J; bases unmatched to any gene: 11. The CDR3 runs 16 residues. The CDR3 region is CASIPPWTGSSYEQYV. In DNA form, the CDR3 reads TGTGCCAGCATCCCGCCCTGGACAGGGAGCTCCTACGAGCAGTACGTC.

This clonotype came up a few times. The chain joins TRBV7-9 to TRBJ2-1, with no clear D. This CDR3 is 14 amino acids long. Deletions cut 0 bases from V and 4 bases from J, with 7 bases between. Per germline, CDR1 SEHNR and CDR2 FQNEAQ (reference sequence). In DNA, the CDR3 is TGTGCCAGCAGCTTAGCTTCCACTTACAATGAGCAGTTCTTC. Residues: CASSLASTYNEQFF.